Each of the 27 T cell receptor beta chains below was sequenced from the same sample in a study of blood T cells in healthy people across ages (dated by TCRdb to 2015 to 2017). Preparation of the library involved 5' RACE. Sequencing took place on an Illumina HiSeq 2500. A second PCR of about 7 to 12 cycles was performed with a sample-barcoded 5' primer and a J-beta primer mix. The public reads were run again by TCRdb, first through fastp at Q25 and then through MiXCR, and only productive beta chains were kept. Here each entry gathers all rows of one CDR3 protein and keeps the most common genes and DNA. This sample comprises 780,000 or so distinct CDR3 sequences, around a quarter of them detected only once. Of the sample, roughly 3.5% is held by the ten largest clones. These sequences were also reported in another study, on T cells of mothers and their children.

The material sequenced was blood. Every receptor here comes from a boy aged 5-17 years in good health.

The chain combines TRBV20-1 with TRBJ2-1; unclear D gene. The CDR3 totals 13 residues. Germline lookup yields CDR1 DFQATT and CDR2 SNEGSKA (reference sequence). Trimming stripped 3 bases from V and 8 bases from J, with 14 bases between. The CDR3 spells CSASNVVADEQFF. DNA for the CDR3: TGCAGTGCTAGCAATGTTGTGGCGGATGAGCAGTTCTTC.

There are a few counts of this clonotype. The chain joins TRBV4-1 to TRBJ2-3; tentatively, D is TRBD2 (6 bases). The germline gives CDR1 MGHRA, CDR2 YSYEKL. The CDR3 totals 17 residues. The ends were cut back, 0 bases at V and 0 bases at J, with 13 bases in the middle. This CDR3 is CASSQDRAGYSTDTQYF. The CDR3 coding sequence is TGCGCCAGCAGCCAAGATCGAGCGGGCTACAGCACAGATACGCAGTATTTT.

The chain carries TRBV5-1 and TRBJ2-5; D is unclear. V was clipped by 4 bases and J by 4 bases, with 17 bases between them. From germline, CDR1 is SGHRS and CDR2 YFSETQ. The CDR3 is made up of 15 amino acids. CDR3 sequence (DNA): TGCGCCAGCAGCAGATTTCAGGCGGTACTAGAGACCCAGTACTTC. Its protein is CASSRFQAVLETQYF.

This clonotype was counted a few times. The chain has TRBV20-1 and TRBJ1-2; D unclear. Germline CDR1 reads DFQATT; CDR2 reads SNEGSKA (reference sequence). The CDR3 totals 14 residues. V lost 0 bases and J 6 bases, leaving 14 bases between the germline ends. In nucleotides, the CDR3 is TGCAGTGCTAGAGAAAGATTCCGTAGCAATGGCTACACCTTC. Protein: CSARERFRSNGYTF.

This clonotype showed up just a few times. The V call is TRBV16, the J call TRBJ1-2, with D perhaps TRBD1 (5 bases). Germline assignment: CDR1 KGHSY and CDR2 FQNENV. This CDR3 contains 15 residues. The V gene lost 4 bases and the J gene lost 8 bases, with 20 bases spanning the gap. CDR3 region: CASSLSPGGVGGYTF. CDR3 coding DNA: TGTGCCAGCAGCCTATCCCCCGGGGGTGTTGGCGGCTACACCTTC.

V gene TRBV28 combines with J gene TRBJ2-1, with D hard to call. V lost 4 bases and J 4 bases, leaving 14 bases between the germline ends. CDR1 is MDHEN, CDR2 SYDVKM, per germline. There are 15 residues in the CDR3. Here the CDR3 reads CASSSPGTHYNEQFF. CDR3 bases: TGTGCCAGCAGTTCTCCCGGCACGCATTACAATGAGCAGTTCTTC.

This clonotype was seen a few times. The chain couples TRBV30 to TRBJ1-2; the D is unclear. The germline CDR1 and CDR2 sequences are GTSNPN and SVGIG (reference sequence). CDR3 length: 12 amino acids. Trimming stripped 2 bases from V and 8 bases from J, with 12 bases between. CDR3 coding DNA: TGTGCCTGGAGTCCTGCGGCCTCAGGCTACACCTTC. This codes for CAWSPAASGYTF.

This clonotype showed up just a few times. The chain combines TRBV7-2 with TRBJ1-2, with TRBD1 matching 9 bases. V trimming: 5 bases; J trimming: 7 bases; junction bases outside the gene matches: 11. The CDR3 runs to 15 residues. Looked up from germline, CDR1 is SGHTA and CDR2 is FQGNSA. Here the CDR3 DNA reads TGTGCCAGCAGCAGGAACAACAGGGGGCGTGGTGGCTACACCTTC. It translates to CASSRNNRGRGGYTF.

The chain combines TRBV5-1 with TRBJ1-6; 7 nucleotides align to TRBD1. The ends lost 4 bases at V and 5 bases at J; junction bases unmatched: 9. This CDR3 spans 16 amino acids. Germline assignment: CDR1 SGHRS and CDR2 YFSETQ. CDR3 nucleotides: TGCGCCAGCAGCGGAACTACAGGGGACCATAATTCACCCCTCCACTTT. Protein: CASSGTTGDHNSPLHF.

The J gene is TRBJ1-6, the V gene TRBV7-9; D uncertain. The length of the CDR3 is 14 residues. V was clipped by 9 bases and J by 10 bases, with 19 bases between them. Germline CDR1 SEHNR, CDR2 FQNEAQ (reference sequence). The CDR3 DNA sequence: TGTGCCAGTGCAGCGAGCCTCACCCCATCACCCCTCCACTTT. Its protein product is CASAASLTPSPLHF.

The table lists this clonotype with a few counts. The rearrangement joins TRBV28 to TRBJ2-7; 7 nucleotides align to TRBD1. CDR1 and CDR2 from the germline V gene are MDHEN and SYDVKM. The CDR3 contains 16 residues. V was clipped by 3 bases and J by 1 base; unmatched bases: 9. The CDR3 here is CASSLDKWGQSYEQYF. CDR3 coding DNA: TGTGCCAGCAGTTTGGACAAGTGGGGACAGTCCTACGAGCAGTACTTC.

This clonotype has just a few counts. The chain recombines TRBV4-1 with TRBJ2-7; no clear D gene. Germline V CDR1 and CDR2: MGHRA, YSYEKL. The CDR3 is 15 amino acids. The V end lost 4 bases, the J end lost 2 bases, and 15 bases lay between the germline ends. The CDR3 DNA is TGCGCCAGCAGCCCTGGACCAACCAATACCTACGAGCAGTACTTC. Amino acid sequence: CASSPGPTNTYEQYF.

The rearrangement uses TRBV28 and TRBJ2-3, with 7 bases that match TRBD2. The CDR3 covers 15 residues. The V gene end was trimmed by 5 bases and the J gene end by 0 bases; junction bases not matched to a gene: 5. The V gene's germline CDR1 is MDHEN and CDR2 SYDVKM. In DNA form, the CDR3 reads TGTGCCAGCAGTGCGCGGCGGGGGAGCACAGATACGCAGTATTTT. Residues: CASSARRGSTDTQYF.

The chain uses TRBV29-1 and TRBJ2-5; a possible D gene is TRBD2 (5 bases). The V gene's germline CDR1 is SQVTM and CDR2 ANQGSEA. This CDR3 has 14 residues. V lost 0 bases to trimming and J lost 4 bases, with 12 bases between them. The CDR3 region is CSVEEWESGETQYF. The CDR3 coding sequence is TGCAGCGTTGAAGAATGGGAGAGTGGAGAGACCCAGTACTTC.

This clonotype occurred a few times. The CDR3 protein is CASSLLQGARDTQYF. For the CDR3, the DNA is TGTGCCAGCAGTTTACTTCAGGGGGCTAGAGATACGCAGTATTTT. The chain employs TRBV12-3 or TRBV12-4 and TRBJ2-3; 8 bases match TRBD1. The J segment lost 5 bases and the V segment lost 2 bases, leaving 6 bases of the junction unmatched. The CDR3 totals 15 residues.

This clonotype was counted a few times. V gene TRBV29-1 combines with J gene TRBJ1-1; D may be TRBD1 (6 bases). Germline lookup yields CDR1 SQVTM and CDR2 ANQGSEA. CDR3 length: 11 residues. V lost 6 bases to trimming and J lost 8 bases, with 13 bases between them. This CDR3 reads CSVRTTGEAFF. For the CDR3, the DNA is TGCAGCGTCCGGACTACAGGGGAAGCTTTCTTT.

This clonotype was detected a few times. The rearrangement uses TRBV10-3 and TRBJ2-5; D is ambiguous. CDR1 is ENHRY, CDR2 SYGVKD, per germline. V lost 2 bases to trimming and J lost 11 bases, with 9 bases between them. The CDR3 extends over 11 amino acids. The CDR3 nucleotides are TGTGCCATCAGTGAGCCCGGATCGCAGTACTTC. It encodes CAISEPGSQYF.

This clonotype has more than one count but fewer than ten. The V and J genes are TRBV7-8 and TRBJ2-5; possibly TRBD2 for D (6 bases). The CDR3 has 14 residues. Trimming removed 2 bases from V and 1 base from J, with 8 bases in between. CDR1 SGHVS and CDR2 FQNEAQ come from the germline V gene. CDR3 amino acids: CASSLREFQETQYF. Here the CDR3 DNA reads TGTGCCAGCAGCTTACGGGAGTTCCAAGAGACCCAGTACTTC.

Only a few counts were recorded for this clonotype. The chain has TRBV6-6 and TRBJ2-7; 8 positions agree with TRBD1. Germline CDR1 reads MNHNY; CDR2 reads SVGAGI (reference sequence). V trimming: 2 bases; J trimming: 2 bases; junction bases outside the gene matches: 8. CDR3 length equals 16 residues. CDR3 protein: CASSYGSTGDAYEQYF. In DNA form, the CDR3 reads TGTGCCAGCAGTTACGGTTCGACAGGGGATGCCTACGAGCAGTACTTC.

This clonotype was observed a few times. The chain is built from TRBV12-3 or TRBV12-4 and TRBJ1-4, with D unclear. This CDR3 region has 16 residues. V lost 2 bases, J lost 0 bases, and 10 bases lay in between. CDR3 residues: CASSLSPEATNEKLFF. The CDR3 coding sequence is TGTGCCAGCAGTTTATCCCCGGAGGCAACTAATGAAAAACTGTTTTTT.

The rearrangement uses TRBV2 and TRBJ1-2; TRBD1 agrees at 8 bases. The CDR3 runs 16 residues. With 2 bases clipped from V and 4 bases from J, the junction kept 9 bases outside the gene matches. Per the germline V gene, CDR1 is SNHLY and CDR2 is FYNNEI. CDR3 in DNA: TGTGCCAGCAGTGAACCAGCAGCAGGGGGCCTCTATGGCTACACCTTC. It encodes CASSEPAAGGLYGYTF.

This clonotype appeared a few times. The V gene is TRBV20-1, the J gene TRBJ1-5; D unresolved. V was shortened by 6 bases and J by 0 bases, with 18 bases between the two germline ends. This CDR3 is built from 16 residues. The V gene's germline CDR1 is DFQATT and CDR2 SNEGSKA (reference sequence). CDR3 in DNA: TGCAGTGCAACCCCCTACGGGCAGATTAGCAATCAGCCCCAGCATTTT. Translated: CSATPYGQISNQPQHF.

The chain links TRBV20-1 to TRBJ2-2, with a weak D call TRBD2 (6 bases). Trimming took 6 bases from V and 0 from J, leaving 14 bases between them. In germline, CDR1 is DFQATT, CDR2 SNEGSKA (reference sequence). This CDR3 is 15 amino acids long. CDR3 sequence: CSANYGRPNTGELFF. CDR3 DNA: TGCAGTGCCAACTACGGGAGACCGAACACCGGGGAGCTGTTTTTT.

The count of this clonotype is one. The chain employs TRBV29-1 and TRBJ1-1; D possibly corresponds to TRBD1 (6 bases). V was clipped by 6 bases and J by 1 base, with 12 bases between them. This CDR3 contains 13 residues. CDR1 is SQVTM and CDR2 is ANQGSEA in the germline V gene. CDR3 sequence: CSVYGQSNTEAFF. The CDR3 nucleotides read TGCAGCGTCTACGGACAGTCGAACACTGAAGCTTTCTTT.

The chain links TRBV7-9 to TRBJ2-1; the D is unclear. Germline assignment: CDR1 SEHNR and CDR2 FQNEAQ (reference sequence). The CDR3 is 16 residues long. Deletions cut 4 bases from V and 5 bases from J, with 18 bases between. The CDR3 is CASSSLVVPPDNEQFF. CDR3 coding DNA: TGTGCCAGCAGCTCCCTCGTGGTCCCCCCAGACAATGAGCAGTTCTTC.

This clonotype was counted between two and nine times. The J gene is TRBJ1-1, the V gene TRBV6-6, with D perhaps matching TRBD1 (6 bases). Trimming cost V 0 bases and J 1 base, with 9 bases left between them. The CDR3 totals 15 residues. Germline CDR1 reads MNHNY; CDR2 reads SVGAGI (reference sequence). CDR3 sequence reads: CASSYSGRGNTEAFF. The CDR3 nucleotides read TGTGCCAGCAGTTACTCGGGCAGGGGGAACACTGAAGCTTTCTTT.

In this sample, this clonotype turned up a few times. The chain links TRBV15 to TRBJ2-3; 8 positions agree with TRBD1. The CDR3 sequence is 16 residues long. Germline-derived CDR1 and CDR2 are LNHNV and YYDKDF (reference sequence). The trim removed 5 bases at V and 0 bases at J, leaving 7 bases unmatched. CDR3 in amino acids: CATSGRTGISTDTQYF. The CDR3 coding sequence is TGTGCCACCAGCGGAAGGACAGGGATCAGCACAGATACGCAGTATTTT.